These 32 T cell receptor beta chains were sequenced from one sample in a study of ipilimumab plus nivolumab after autologous stem cell transplantation. Repertoires were generated with immunoSEQ multiplex PCR, while TCRdb's copy carries only in-frame clones and drops some. The top ten clones hold approximately 19% of a sample with 15,000 to 20,000 clones, 81% of them seen once. The source material was PBMCs, sampled in a trial of ipilimumab plus nivolumab as post-transplant consolidation. These receptors were collected from a male donor with diffuse large B-cell lymphoma.

As for this clone: Its ends do not fully match the called genes, so a read error is possible. The V gene is TRBV9, the J gene TRBJ2-5; the match to TRBD1 covers 9 bases. The germline CDR1 and CDR2 sequences are SGDLS and YYNGEE. The CDR3 has 15 amino acids. The CDR3, as DNA: TGCACCTACATACCGGGACAGGGCGCGCGGGAGACCCAGTACTTC. Amino acids: CTYIPGQGARETQYF.

The chain joins TRBV19 to TRBJ2-5; the match to TRBD2 covers 13 bases. J gave up 7 bases and V 3 bases, and 14 bases lay outside the gene matches. CDR1 is LNHDA, CDR2 SQIVND, per germline (reference sequence). This CDR3 has 18 amino acids. In DNA form, the CDR3 reads TGTGCCAGTAGTATTCGTGGGACTAGCGGGGTGGCGCTAGGGACCCAGTACTTC. Residues: CASSIRGTSGVALGTQYF.

The sample holds a few counts of this clone. The chain links TRBV7-3 to TRBJ2-3; 8 bases are shared with TRBD2. J gave up 3 bases and V 7 bases, and 9 bases lay outside the gene matches. The CDR3 has 15 amino acids. CDR1 and CDR2 (germline): SGHTA, FQGTGA. The CDR3, as DNA: TGTGCCAGCAACACCAATGGCGGGAGGACAGATACGCAGTATTTT. This gives the protein CASNTNGGRTDTQYF.

The chain is built from TRBV4-3 and TRBJ2-7, with a possible D match to TRBD2 (7 bases). Germline values: CDR1 LGHNA, CDR2 YSLEER. V was clipped by 1 base and J by 5 bases, with 12 bases between them. CDR3 length: 14 residues. CDR3 region: CASSQVGGGNEQYF. CDR3 coding DNA: TGCGCCAGCAGCCAAGTAGGGGGGGGAAACGAGCAGTACTTC.

The rearrangement uses TRBV18 and TRBJ2-5; weak D call: TRBD1 (6 bases). Germline CDR1 reads KGHSH; CDR2 reads LQKENI. CDR3 length: 17 amino acids. V lost 1 base and J lost 4, with 19 bases in between. CDR3 sequence reads: CASSPLARDLGGETQYF. In DNA form, the CDR3 reads TGTGCCAGCTCACCACTTGCCAGGGACCTAGGGGGAGAGACCCAGTACTTC.

As DNA, the CDR3 is TGTGCCAGCACCCCCTGGGGGGGACAGGGGGCCTATGGCTACACCTTC. This encodes CASTPWGGQGAYGYTF. This chain joins TRBV9 and TRBJ1-2, with TRBD1 matching over 12 bases. V was pared by 6 bases and J by 4 bases, with 10 bases of the junction left unmatched. CDR1 and CDR2 from the germline V gene are SGDLS and YYNGEE. This CDR3 is 16 amino acids long.

The CDR3 bases are TGTGCCAGCAGCTTCCTCAGGGGCTCTAACACAGATACGCAGTATTTT. Encoded protein: CASSFLRGSNTDTQYF. The chain is built from TRBV7-2 and TRBJ2-3; D is perhaps TRBD1 (6 bases). Trimming cost V 3 bases and J 2 bases, with 15 bases left between them. This CDR3 spans 16 amino acids. Germline CDR1 is SGHTA and CDR2 is FQGNSA.

V usage is TRBV2 and J usage is TRBJ2-1; D not certain. Germline V lookup: CDR1 SNHLY, CDR2 FYNNEI. Trimming left V 8 bases short and J 5 bases short, with 13 bases between. This CDR3 contains 13 residues. The CDR3 here is CASSNVVDNEQFF. The CDR3 DNA follows: TGTGCCAGCTCGAACGTTGTGGACAATGAGCAGTTCTTC. The full variable domain, rest sourced from reference TRBV2 and TRBJ2-1, is EPEVTQTPSHQVTQMGQEVILRCVPISNHLYFYWYRQILGQKVEFLVSFYNNEISEKSEIFDDQFSVERPDGSNFTLKIRSTKLEDSAMYFCASSNVVDNEQFFGPGTRLTVL.

The chain uses TRBV10-1 and TRBJ2-4; possible D gene TRBD1, 5 bases. CDR1 and CDR2 (germline): WNHNN, SYGVQD (reference sequence). The CDR3 length is 13 residues. V was shortened by 2 bases and J by 10 bases, with 12 bases between the two germline ends. CDR3 residues: CASSETGLGIQYF. The CDR3 DNA reads as TGCGCCAGCAGTGAGACAGGCTTAGGGATTCAGTACTTC.

The count of this clone is one. V and J are TRBV5-6 and TRBJ1-2, with 8 bases matching TRBD1. The CDR3 extends over 15 amino acids. The germline gives CDR1 SGHDT, CDR2 YYEEEE. V shed 0 bases, J shed 4 bases, and the junction held 5 bases outside the gene matches. CDR3 nucleotides: TGTGCCAGCAGCTTGGCCGCACAGGGGGGCTATGGCTACACCTTC. It translates to CASSLAAQGGYGYTF.

This clone appeared once. This rearrangement joins TRBV29-1 to TRBJ2-1; D is perhaps TRBD2 (5 bases). Trimming took 4 bases from V and 1 from J, leaving 11 bases between them. In germline, CDR1 is SQVTM, CDR2 ANQGSEA. The CDR3 is 14 amino acids. Written as DNA, the CDR3 is TGCAGCGTTGTACCTAGCAATTCCTACAATGAGCAGTTCTTC. Translated: CSVVPSNSYNEQFF.

This clone was recorded once. This rearrangement joins TRBV6-6 to TRBJ2-1; TRBD1 or TRBD2 may be the D gene (6 bases each). CDR3 length equals 14 residues. The V end was cut by 6 bases, the J end by 6 bases, with 15 bases between. From germline, CDR1 is MNHNY and CDR2 SVGAGI (reference sequence). The CDR3, as DNA: TGTGCCAGCAGCCGCCCTGGAGGGGGCAATGAGCAGTTCTTC. This translates into CASSRPGGGNEQFF.

The chain has TRBV29-1 and TRBJ2-2; TRBD2 matches 12 bases. The CDR3 loop spans 16 amino acids. V was pared by 2 bases and J by 6 bases, with 7 bases of the junction left unmatched. Per germline, CDR1 SQVTM and CDR2 ANQGSEA. CDR3 nucleotide sequence: TGCAGCGTTGAAAAACTAGCGGGAGGAAGTCCCGGGGAGCTGTTTTTT. This codes for CSVEKLAGGSPGELFF.

The genes are TRBV5-1 and TRBJ2-1; no clear D. CDR3 length: 14 amino acids. Trimming left V 4 bases short and J 4 bases short, with 12 bases between. Germline V CDR1 and CDR2: SGHRS, YFSETQ. The CDR3 reads CASSPSVVYNEQFF. CDR3 bases: TGCGCCAGCAGCCCATCCGTAGTATACAATGAGCAGTTCTTC. Filled out from reference TRBV5-1 and TRBJ2-1, the complete variable domain reads KAGVTQTPRYLIKTRGQQVTLSCSPISGHRSVSWYQQTPGQGLQFLFEYFSETQRNKGNFPGRFSGRQFSNSRSEMNVSTLELGDSALYLCASSPSVVYNEQFFGPGTRLTVL.

The J gene is TRBJ1-2, the V gene TRBV7-2, with D possibly being TRBD1 (5 bases). Trimming removed 3 bases at V and 0 bases at J, with 11 bases between. Germline loops: CDR1 SGHTA, CDR2 FQGNSA. This CDR3 is 15 amino acids long. The CDR3 nucleotides read TGTGCCAGCAGCTTTACTACAGGCTCTAACTATGGCTACACCTTC. Translating gives CASSFTTGSNYGYTF.

This clone was observed a single time. The DNA for the CDR3 is TGTGCCAGCAGCTTAGTATCAGACTATGGCTACACCTTC. It codes for CASSLVSDYGYTF. This sequence joins TRBV11-2 and TRBJ1-2, with D unresolved. The CDR3 is 13 amino acids. Germline V gives CDR1 SGHAT, CDR2 FQNNGV. V lost 1 base to trimming and J lost 3 bases, with 6 bases between them.

The CDR3 nucleotides are TGTGCCAGCAGCCTCCAAAGTGGGGCGACAAGGGGCTACACCTTC. Translating it yields CASSLQSGATRGYTF. The V gene is TRBV7-2, the J gene TRBJ1-2, with D perhaps matching TRBD1 (5 bases). The V end lost 5 bases, the J end lost 8 bases, and 21 bases lay between the germline ends. CDR1 is SGHTA, CDR2 FQGNSA, per germline. The CDR3 consists of 15 residues.

The chain combines TRBV7-9 with TRBJ2-5; 7 bases are a match to TRBD2. Germline CDR1 SEHNR, CDR2 FQNEAQ (reference sequence). J was trimmed by 7 bases and V by 5 bases; bases with no gene match: 10. The CDR3 sequence is 14 residues long. The CDR3 DNA reads TGTGCCAGCAGCCGAACCGGGGCTAGCGGGACCCAGTACTTC. Amino acids: CASSRTGASGTQYF.

V usage is TRBV21-1 and J usage is TRBJ2-1; the table's D call TRBD2 went unverified against the DNA. TRBV21-1 is a recognized pseudogene. This CDR3 has 19 amino acids. CDR3 amino acids: CASSKSPPSREGSDNEQFF. The CDR3 bases are TGTGCCAGCAGCAAATCCCCTCCCTCTCGGGAGGGCTCCGACAATGAGCAGTTCTTC.

The chain combines TRBV19 with TRBJ2-3; 9 bases are shared with TRBD2. The CDR3 consists of 15 residues. V lost 5 bases, J lost 4 bases, and 7 bases stayed unmatched. Germline loops: CDR1 LNHDA, CDR2 SQIVND (reference sequence). The CDR3 bases are TGTGCCAGTAGTCCAAGCGGGGGGCCCCCAGATACGCAGTATTTT. Translated: CASSPSGGPPDTQYF.

This CDR3 reads CASSLKDNYEQYF. CDR3 in DNA: TGTGCCAGCTCACTAAAGGACAACTACGAGCAGTACTTC. The chain recombines TRBV18 with TRBJ2-7; D possibly corresponds to TRBD1 (5 bases). V gave up 4 bases and J gave up 3 bases, with 10 bases separating them. CDR1 and CDR2 from the germline V gene are KGHSH and LQKENI. The CDR3 is made up of 13 amino acids.

The rearrangement uses TRBV27 and TRBJ2-1; 8 bases are a match to TRBD1. The CDR3 consists of 12 residues. Losses at the gene ends were 3 bases for V and 14 bases for J; bases not matched to a gene: 6. Per the germline V gene, CDR1 is MNHEY and CDR2 is SMNVEV (reference sequence). The CDR3 sequence is CASSLLGQGKFF. CDR3 sequence (DNA): TGTGCCAGCAGTTTGCTAGGACAGGGAAAGTTCTTC.

The chain links TRBV30 to TRBJ2-3; the D is unclear. The V gene's germline CDR1 is GTSNPN and CDR2 SVGIG (reference sequence). This CDR3 is 14 amino acids long. Between the trimmed V and J ends, which lost 3 bases and 4 bases, there was a span of 14 bases. CDR3 sequence (DNA): TGTGCCTGGAGCAGGACGGCCCGGGCAGATACGCAGTATTTT. This sequence encodes CAWSRTARADTQYF.

The CDR3: CASSLGDSGRLGQFF. DNA for the CDR3: TGTGCCAGCAGCTTGGGTGATAGCGGGAGGTTGGGACAGTTCTTC. The chain carries TRBV7-9 and TRBJ2-1, with 10 positions matching TRBD2. The CDR3 runs 15 residues. V trimming: 3 bases; J trimming: 13 bases; junction bases outside the gene matches: 12. Germline V gene sequence: CDR1 SEHNR, CDR2 FQNEAQ (reference sequence).

The chain joins TRBV4-1 to TRBJ2-5, with a weak D call TRBD2 (6 bases). Trimming shortened V by 0 bases and J by 1 base, and 9 bases separated the two germline ends. Germline CDR1 reads MGHRA; CDR2 reads YSYEKL. The CDR3 extends over 15 amino acids. The CDR3 coding sequence is TGCGCCAGCAGCCAAGAGGGGACTTTCCAAGAGACCCAGTACTTC. Translated: CASSQEGTFQETQYF.

The rearrangement joins TRBV19 to TRBJ2-3; 7 positions match TRBD2. The length of the CDR3 is 14 residues. The V segment lost 8 bases and the J segment 3 bases; nucleotides outside the gene matches: 8. Germline CDR1 reads LNHDA; CDR2 reads SQIVND (reference sequence). This chain's CDR3 is CASQTGGLTDTQYF. DNA for the CDR3: TGTGCCAGTCAAACCGGGGGGTTGACAGATACGCAGTATTTT. The whole variable domain, filled in from reference TRBV19 and TRBJ2-3, reads DGGITQSPKYLFRKEGQNVTLSCEQNLNHDAMYWYRQDPGQGLRLIYYSQIVNDFQKGDIAEGYSVSREKKESFPLTVTSAQKNPTAFYLCASQTGGLTDTQYFGPGTRLTVL.

Note on this clone: At the DNA level, this CDR3 is encoded by other sequences in the same sample as well. The V call is TRBV5-1, the J call TRBJ1-2; 8 bases are shared with TRBD1. This CDR3 is built from 13 residues. Germline V gene lookup returns CDR1 SGHRS and CDR2 YFSETQ. Trimming removed 2 bases from V and 7 bases from J; junction bases left unmatched: 4. The CDR3 reads CASSLGQGVGYTF. CDR3 nucleotides: TGCGCCAGCAGCTTAGGACAGGGTGTTGGCTACACCTTC. The full variable domain, in which reference TRBV5-1 and TRBJ1-2 provide the parts outside the CDR3, is KAGVTQTPRYLIKTRGQQVTLSCSPISGHRSVSWYQQTPGQGLQFLFEYFSETQRNKGNFPGRFSGRQFSNSRSEMNVSTLELGDSALYLCASSLGQGVGYTFGSGTRLTVV.

In its sample, this clone was seen a few times. The V call is TRBV6-5, the J call TRBJ2-5, with D possibly matching TRBD2 (5 bases). The ends were cut back, 4 bases at V and 5 bases at J, with 20 bases in the middle. This CDR3 has 16 amino acids. CDR1 is MNHEY and CDR2 is SVGAGI in the germline V gene. The DNA of the CDR3 is TGTGCCAGCAGTTTTAACCCAGGACTTGCAGTCGAGACCCAGTACTTC. Its translation is CASSFNPGLAVETQYF.

The V and J genes are TRBV28 and TRBJ1-1; no clear D. The CDR3 contains 12 residues. The V gene lost 4 bases and the J gene lost 2 bases, with 5 bases spanning the gap. From germline, CDR1 is MDHEN and CDR2 SYDVKM. DNA of the CDR3: TGTGCCAGCAGTTCCAGAAACACTGAAGCTTTCTTT. Protein: CASSSRNTEAFF.

This clone has more than one count but fewer than ten. The sample contains more than one DNA sequence encoding this CDR3. In DNA form, the CDR3 reads TGTGCCAGCAGTTCGTACACAGATACGCAGTATTTT. It translates to CASSSYTDTQYF. The rearrangement joins TRBV27 to TRBJ2-3; D unclear. V was clipped by 4 bases and J by 2 bases, with 4 bases between them. Germline V gene sequence: CDR1 MNHEY, CDR2 SMNVEV (reference sequence). This CDR3 contains 12 residues.

V is TRBV5-1 and J is TRBJ2-1; D not resolved. The CDR3 has 14 residues. V was trimmed by 3 bases and J by 10 bases, leaving 17 bases between them. Germline CDR1 and CDR2: SGHRS and YFSETQ. In DNA form, the CDR3 reads TGCGCCAGCAGCTCTTGGGGTAGCCTCCAGGAGCAGTTCTTC. Encoded protein: CASSSWGSLQEQFF.

The V call is TRBV7-6, the J call TRBJ2-2; D remains unclear. Germline CDR1 and CDR2: SGHVS and FNYEAQ. The CDR3 is made up of 14 amino acids. Deletions cut 4 bases from V and 4 bases from J, with 10 bases between. The CDR3 is CASSSASTTGELFF. The CDR3 DNA follows: TGTGCCAGCAGCTCCGCATCTACCACCGGGGAGCTGTTTTTT.